This T cell receptor (beta chain) derives from a study of cytomegalovirus exposure and HLA in healthy donors. The study, taken as a whole, reports: In vitro work confirmed that a few CMV-associated chains recognize CMV antigens. HLA-A and HLA-B allele assignments for most subjects were reportedly predicted accurately using TCR beta sequences.

The CDR3 consists of 12 residues. The V gene's germline CDR1 is SNHLY and CDR2 FYNNEI. V lost 5 bases to trimming and J lost 2 bases, with 7 bases between them. Concerning this clone itself: What it binds is unknown.

This donor lacks a recorded CMV serostatus. The PCR used 60 Vbeta and 13 Jbeta primers. Sequencing was performed with immunoSEQ multiplex PCR; in TCRdb, only in-frame clones are kept and a portion is missing. Here the sample spans about 130,000 clones, 80% being singletons. This sequence was found in a man younger than 40 in good health. Sequenced input: PBMCs. The V gene is TRBV2, the J gene TRBJ2-7; D is uncertain. The CDR3 nucleotides read TGTGCCAGCAGTCATAGTGCCTACGAGCAGTACTTC. It codes for CASSHSAYEQYF.